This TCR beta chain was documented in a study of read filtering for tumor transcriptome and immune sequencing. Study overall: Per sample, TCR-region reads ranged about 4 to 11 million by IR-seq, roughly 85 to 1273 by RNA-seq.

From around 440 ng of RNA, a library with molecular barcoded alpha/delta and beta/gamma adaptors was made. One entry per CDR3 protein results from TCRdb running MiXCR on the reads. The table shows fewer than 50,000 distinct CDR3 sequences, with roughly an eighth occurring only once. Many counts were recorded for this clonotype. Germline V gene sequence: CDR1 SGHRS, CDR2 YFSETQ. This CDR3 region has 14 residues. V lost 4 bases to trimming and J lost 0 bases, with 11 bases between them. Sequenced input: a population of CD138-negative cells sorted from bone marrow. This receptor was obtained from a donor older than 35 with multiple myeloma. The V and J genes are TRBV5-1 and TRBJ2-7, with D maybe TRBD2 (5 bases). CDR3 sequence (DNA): TGCGCCAGCAGCCCCGGGGTATACTCCTACGAGCAGTACTTC. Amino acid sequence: CASSPGVYSYEQYF. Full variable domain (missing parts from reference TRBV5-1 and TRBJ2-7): KAGVTQTPRYLIKTRGQQVTLSCSPISGHRSVSWYQQTPGQGLQFLFEYFSETQRNKGNFPGRFSGRQFSNSRSEMNVSTLELGDSALYLCASSPGVYSYEQYFGPGTRLTVT.